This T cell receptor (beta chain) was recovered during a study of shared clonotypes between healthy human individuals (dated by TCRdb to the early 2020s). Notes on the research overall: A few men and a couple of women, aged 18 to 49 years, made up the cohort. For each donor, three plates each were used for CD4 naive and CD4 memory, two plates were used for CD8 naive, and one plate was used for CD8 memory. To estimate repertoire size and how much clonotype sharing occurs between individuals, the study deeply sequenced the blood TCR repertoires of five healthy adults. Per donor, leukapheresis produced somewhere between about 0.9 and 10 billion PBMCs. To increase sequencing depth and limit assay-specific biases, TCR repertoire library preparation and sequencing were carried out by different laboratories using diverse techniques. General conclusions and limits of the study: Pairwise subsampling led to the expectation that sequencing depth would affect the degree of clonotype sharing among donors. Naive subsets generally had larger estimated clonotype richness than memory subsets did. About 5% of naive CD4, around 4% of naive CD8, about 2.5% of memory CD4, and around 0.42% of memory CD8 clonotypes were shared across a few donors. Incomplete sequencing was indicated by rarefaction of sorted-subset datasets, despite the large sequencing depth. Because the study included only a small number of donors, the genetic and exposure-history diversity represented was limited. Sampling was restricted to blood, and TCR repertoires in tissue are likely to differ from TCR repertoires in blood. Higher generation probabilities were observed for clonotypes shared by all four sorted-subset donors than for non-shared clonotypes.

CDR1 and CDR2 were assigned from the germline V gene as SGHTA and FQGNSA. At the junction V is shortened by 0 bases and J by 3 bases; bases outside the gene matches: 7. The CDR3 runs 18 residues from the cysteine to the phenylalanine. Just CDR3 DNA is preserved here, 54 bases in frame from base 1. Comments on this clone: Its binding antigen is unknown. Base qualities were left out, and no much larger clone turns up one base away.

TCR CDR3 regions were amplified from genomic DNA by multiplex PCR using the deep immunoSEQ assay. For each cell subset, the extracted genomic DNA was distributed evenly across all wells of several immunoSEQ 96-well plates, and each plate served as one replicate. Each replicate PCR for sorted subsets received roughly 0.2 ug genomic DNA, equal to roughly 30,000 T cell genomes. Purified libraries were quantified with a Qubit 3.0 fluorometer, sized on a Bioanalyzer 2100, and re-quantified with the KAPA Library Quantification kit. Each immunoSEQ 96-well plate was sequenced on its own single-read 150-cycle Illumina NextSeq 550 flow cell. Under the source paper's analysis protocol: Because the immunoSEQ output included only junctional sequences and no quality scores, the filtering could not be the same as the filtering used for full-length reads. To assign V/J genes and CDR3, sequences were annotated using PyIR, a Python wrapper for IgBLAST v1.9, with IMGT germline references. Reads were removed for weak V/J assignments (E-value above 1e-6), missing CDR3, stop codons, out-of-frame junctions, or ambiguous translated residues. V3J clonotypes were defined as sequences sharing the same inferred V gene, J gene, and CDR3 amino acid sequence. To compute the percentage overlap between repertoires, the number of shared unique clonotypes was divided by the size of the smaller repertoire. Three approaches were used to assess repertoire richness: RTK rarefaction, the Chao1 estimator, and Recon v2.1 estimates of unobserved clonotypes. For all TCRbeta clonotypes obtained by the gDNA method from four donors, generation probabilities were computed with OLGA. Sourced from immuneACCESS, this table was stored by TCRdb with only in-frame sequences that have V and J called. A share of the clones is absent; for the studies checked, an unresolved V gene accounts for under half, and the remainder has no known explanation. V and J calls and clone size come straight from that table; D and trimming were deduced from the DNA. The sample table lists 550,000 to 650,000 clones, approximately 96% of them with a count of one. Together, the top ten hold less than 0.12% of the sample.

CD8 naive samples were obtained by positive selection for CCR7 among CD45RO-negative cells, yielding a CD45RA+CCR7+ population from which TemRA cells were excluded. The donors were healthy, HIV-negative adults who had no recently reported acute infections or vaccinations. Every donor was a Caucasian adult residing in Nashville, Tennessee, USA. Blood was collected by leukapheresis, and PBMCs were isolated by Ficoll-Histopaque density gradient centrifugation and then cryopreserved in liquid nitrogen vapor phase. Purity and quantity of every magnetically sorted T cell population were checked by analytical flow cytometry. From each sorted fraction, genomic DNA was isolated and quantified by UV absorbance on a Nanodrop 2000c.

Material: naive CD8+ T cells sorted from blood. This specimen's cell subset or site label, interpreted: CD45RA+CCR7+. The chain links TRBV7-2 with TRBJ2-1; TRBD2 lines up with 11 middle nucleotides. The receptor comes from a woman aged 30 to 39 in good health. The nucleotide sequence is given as TGTGCCAGCAGCTTAGCATGGACTAGCGGGTCCCTCTACAATGAGCAGTTCTTC. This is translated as CASSLAWTSGSLYNEQFF.